Listed below are T cell receptor beta chains from one sample, sequenced in a study of STAT3 mutations in large granular lymphocyte leukemia. Assay: immunoSEQ multiplex PCR; the TCRdb copy retains only in-frame clones and omits some. Of around 10,000 clones listed, approximately 90% are singletons. Source material: peripheral blood mononuclear cells. The source is a man in his 60s with T-cell large granular lymphocyte leukemia. Some clones in this sample may be carry-over from other donors' samples. Both conserved end residues are part of each CDR3. Fields, in order: clone size, J gene, D gene, CDR3 length, V gene, CDR3 protein, CDR3 DNA. The D gene is left open where the match is weak. Clone size is not always given. Where it is, it says once, few, many or a class for expanded clones.

abundance: .
j_gene: TRBJ2-1
d_gene: .
len: 11
v_gene: TRBV11-3
CDR3aa: CASSSSNEQFF
CDR3nt: TGTGCCAGCAGCTCCTCTAATGAGCAGTTCTTC

abundance: .
j_gene: TRBJ2-5
d_gene: .
len: 14
v_gene: TRBV28
CDR3aa: CASSTTGPGETQYF
CDR3nt: TGTGCCAGCAGCACGACAGGCCCTGGGGAGACCCAGTACTTC

abundance: .
j_gene: TRBJ2-3
d_gene: .
len: 19
v_gene: TRBV5-1
CDR3aa: CASSATPSVPSPSTDTQYF
CDR3nt: TGCGCCAGCAGCGCCACTCCTAGCGTTCCCAGTCCTAGCACAGATACGCAGTATTTT

abundance: .
j_gene: TRBJ2-1
d_gene: .
len: 15
v_gene: TRBV15
CDR3aa: CATSRTDRAYNEQFF
CDR3nt: TGTGCCACCAGCAGAACCGACCGGGCCTACAATGAGCAGTTCTTC

abundance: .
j_gene: TRBJ1-3
d_gene: .
len: 15
v_gene: TRBV27
CDR3aa: CASSPFTGSGNTIYF
CDR3nt: TGTGCCAGCAGTCCCTTTACGGGATCCGGAAACACCATATATTTT

abundance: .
j_gene: TRBJ2-5
d_gene: .
len: 16
v_gene: TRBV9
CDR3aa: CASSGHGLVGGETQYF
CDR3nt: TGTGCCAGCAGCGGCCACGGGCTCGTCGGAGGAGAGACCCAGTACTTC

abundance: .
j_gene: TRBJ2-7
d_gene: .
len: 14
v_gene: TRBV6-6
CDR3aa: CASSNAGTNYEQYF
CDR3nt: TGTGCCAGCAGTAACGCCGGGACCAACTACGAGCAGTACTTC

abundance: .
j_gene: TRBJ1-1
d_gene: .
len: 13
v_gene: TRBV7-6
CDR3aa: CASSLVWNTEAFF
CDR3nt: TGTGCCAGCAGCTTAGTCTGGAACACTGAAGCTTTCTTT

abundance: once
j_gene: TRBJ2-3
d_gene: .
len: 15
v_gene: TRBV2
CDR3aa: CASSEAGLGTDTQYF
CDR3nt: TGTGCCAGCAGTGAAGCAGGGTTGGGCACAGATACGCAGTATTTT

abundance: .
j_gene: TRBJ2-7
d_gene: TRBD1
len: 16
v_gene: TRBV28
CDR3aa: CASTSRQGAGHYEQYF
CDR3nt: TGTGCCAGCACCTCCCGACAGGGGGCTGGGCACTACGAGCAGTACTTC

abundance: .
j_gene: TRBJ1-5
d_gene: .
len: 15
v_gene: TRBV5-1
CDR3aa: CASSRRGGRQEPQHF
CDR3nt: TGCGCCAGCAGCAGGAGGGGGGGACGGCAAGAGCCCCAGCATTTT